This T cell receptor beta chain was documented in a study of PD-1 blockade in classical Hodgkin lymphoma. In every patient, relapse followed autologous stem cell transplantation, while exposure to brentuximab vedotin differed. About this clone: No antigen is known for it.

Study-level points and caveats: Complete responders showed a baseline diversity that resembled the diversity of newly diagnosed patients.

Trimming shortened V by 2 bases and J by 3 bases, and 11 bases separated the two germline ends. This CDR3 has 15 residues. In germline, CDR1 is SGHTA, CDR2 FQGTGA. Method: immunoSEQ multiplex PCR; TCRdb's copy keeps in-frame clones and lacks some. The data show about 36,000 clones, more than 65% seen once. The clonotype was recovered from a human donor with classical Hodgkin lymphoma. The chain is built from TRBV7-3 and TRBJ2-1; TRBD2 might be the D (6 bases). The sample in question was peripheral blood mononuclear cells (PBMCs), obtained before the second cycle of nivolumab. The CDR3 sequence: CASSLDSGRYNEQFF. The CDR3 DNA reads as TGTGCCAGCAGCTTAGATAGCGGACGCTACAATGAGCAGTTCTTC.